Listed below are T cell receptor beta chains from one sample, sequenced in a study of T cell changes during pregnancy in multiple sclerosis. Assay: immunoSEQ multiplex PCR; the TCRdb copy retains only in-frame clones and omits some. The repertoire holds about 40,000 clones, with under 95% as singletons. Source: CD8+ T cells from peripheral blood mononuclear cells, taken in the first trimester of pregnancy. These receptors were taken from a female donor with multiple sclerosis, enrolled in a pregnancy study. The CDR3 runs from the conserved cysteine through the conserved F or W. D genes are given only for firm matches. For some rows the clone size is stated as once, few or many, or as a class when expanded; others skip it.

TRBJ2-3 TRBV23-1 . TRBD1 CASSQGGQGPPLRTDTQYF TGCGCCAGCAGTCAAGGGGGACAGGGGCCCCCCCTTCGCACAGATACGCAGTATTTT
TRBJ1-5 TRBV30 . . CAWSVEGRLQHF TGTGCCTGGAGTGTAGAGGGAAGACTCCAGCATTTT
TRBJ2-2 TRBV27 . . CASSSRLEGELFF TGTGCCAGCAGTTCCCGACTAGAAGGGGAGCTGTTTTTT
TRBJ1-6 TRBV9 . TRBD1 CASSDPRDRVNSPLHF TGTGCCAGCAGCGATCCCCGGGACAGGGTAAATTCACCCCTCCACTTT
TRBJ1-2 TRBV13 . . CASSGYGYTF TGTGCCAGCTCCGGCTATGGCTACACCTTC
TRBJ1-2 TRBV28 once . CASSYGGVANYGYTF TGTGCCAGCAGTTACGGGGGAGTAGCTAACTATGGCTACACCTTC
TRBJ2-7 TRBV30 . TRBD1 CAWSVGQGPQGEQYF TGTGCCTGGAGTGTGGGACAGGGGCCCCAAGGCGAGCAGTACTTC
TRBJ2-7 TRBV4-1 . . CASSQDYWGVGCYEQYF TGCGCCAGCAGCCAAGACTACTGGGGGGTAGGCTGTTACGAGCAGTACTTC
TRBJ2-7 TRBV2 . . CASSPGFGYEQYF TGTGCCAGCAGTCCAGGGTTCGGCTACGAGCAGTACTTC
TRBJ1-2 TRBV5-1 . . CASSHRRSALYGYTF TGCGCCAGCAGCCACCGCAGAAGCGCCCTCTATGGCTACACCTTC
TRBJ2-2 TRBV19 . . CASSVTSTGELFF TGTGCCAGTAGTGTGACATCAACCGGGGAGCTGTTTTTT
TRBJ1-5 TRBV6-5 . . CASSPGLGSNQPQHF TGTGCCAGCAGTCCAGGGTTGGGTAGCAATCAGCCCCAGCATTTT
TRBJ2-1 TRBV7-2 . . CASLDTNYNEQFF TGTGCCAGCCTCGACACCAACTACAATGAGCAGTTCTTC
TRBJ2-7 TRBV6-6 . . CASSSDIYEQYF TGTGCCAGCAGCTCAGACATCTACGAGCAGTACTTC
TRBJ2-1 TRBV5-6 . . CASSLQWGDLYEQFF TGTGCCAGCAGCTTGCAGTGGGGGGACCTCTATGAGCAGTTCTTC
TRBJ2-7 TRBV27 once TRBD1 CASYGDNRLGQGSYEQYF TGTGCCAGTTATGGGGATAACCGGTTGGGACAGGGTTCTTACGAGCAGTACTTC
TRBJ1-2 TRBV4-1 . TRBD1 CASSQGRGQGYTF TGCGCCAGCAGCCAAGGCAGGGGGCAAGGCTACACCTTC
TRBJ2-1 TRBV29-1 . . CSGALGDYNEQFF TGCAGCGGGGCTCTAGGGGATTACAATGAGCAGTTCTTC
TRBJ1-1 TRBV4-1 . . CASSQGGGNTEAFF TGCGCCAGCAGCCAAGGGGGCGGAAACACTGAAGCTTTCTTT
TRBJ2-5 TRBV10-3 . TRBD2 CAISDSALTSGQETQYF TGTGCCATCAGTGACAGCGCGTTGACTAGCGGACAAGAGACCCAGTACTTC
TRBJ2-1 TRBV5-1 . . CASSLDAGVNEQFF TGCGCCAGCAGCTTGGATGCAGGGGTGAATGAGCAGTTCTTC
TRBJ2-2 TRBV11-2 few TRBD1 CASSIGTGTGELFF TGTGCCAGCAGCATAGGGACAGGGACCGGGGAGCTGTTTTTT
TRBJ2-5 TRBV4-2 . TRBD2 CASSQDPGLAGLETQYF TGTGCCAGCAGCCAAGATCCGGGACTAGCGGGGCTAGAGACCCAGTACTTC
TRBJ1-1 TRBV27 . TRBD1 CASSFNRGNTEAFF TGTGCCAGCAGTTTCAACAGGGGGAACACTGAAGCTTTCTTT
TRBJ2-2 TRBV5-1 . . CASGLGTGSTGELFF TGCGCCAGCGGTCTAGGCACAGGGTCCACCGGGGAGCTGTTTTTT
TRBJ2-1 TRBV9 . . CASSAPLGEGGHNEQFF TGTGCCAGCAGCGCCCCCTTGGGCGAAGGTGGTCACAATGAGCAGTTCTTC
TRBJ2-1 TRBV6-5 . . CASSYYRDSYNEQFF TGTGCCAGCAGTTACTATCGGGACTCCTACAATGAGCAGTTCTTC
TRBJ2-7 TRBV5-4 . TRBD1 CATSDRENLYEQYF TGTGCCACATCCGACAGGGAAAATCTCTACGAGCAGTACTTC
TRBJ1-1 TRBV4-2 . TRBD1 CASSQDYLGQGRMNTEAFF TGTGCCAGCAGCCAAGATTATTTGGGACAGGGGAGAATGAACACTGAAGCTTTCTTT
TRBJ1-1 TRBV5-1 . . CASSLELAVNTEAFF TGCGCCAGCAGCTTGGAGCTAGCAGTTAACACTGAAGCTTTCTTT
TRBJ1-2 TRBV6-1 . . CASSEITPGRRGYTF TGTGCCAGCAGTGAGATAACGCCCGGGAGGCGAGGCTACACCTTC
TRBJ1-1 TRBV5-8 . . CASSPTSPEAFF TGTGCCAGCAGCCCTACTTCGCCTGAAGCTTTCTTT
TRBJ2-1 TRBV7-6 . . CASSLGDNEQFF TGTGCCAGCAGCTTGGGAGACAATGAGCAGTTCTTC
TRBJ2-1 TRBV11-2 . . CASSAEQGRDNEQFF TGTGCCAGCAGCGCCGAGCAGGGTAGAGACAATGAGCAGTTCTTC
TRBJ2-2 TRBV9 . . CASSVRPSPGSSNTGELFF TGTGCCAGCAGCGTACGGCCCTCCCCAGGGTCTTCGAACACCGGGGAGCTGTTTTTT
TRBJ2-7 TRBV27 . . CASAGDSSEQYF TGTGCCAGCGCAGGGGATTCGAGCGAGCAGTACTTC
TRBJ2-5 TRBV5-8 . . CASPIRGAQETQYF TGTGCCAGCCCTATTCGGGGGGCCCAAGAGACCCAGTACTTC
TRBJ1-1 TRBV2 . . CATLAKSTEAFF TGTGCCACCCTAGCGAAATCCACTGAAGCTTTCTTT
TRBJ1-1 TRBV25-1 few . CASSRGTFEAFF TGTGCCAGCAGCCGAGGGACATTTGAAGCTTTCTTT
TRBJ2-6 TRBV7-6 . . CASRASGANVLTF TGTGCCAGCAGGGCCTCTGGGGCCAACGTCCTGACTTTC